This entry lists 19 T cell receptor beta chains sequenced from one sample in a study of regulatory T cells in long-lasting Graves disease (dated by TCRdb to the early 2020s). Interpreted using the paper, the time point label stands for: newly diagnosed GD, antithyroid drugs for less than 3 months. For both TCR sequencing and RNA sequencing, RNA was extracted from PBMCs using TRIzol. Library method: multiplex PCR. The instrument given in TCRdb is Illumina HiSeq 4000. CDR3 regions were amplified by Arm-PCR with iRepertoire HTBI primers to construct TCR beta libraries. TCRdb reran the public reads through fastp at Q25 and MiXCR, keeping productive beta chains. All rows with the same CDR3 protein become a single entry with the most common DNA and genes. The sample yields about 210,000 distinct CDR3 sequences; about 19% were counted once. Roughly 12% of the sample lies in the top ten. Separately, the same data were catalogued under a study of T cells in Graves' hyperthyroidism and ophthalmopathy.

This specimen was peripheral blood mononuclear cells (PBMCs), taken at new diagnosis, from a patient treated with antithyroid drugs. Receptors originate from a woman aged 25-40 years with Graves disease. Donor details come from another sample of the same person, matched by shared clones.

As regards this clonotype: This may be a read error: a much more frequent sequence differs by one nucleotide. This sequence joins TRBV19 and TRBJ1-1, with a possible D match to TRBD1 (5 bases). V gave up 8 bases and J gave up 1 base, with 8 bases separating them. This CDR3 is 12 amino acids long. CDR1 is LNHDA and CDR2 is SQIVND in the germline V gene (reference sequence). The CDR3 loop is CASAGRNTEAFF. Written as DNA, the CDR3 is TGTGCCAGTGCGGGACGGAACACTGAAGCTTTCTTT. The full variable domain, completed using reference TRBV19 and TRBJ1-1, is DGGITQSPKYLFRKEGQNVTLSCEQNLNHDAMYWYRQDPGQGLRLIYYSQIVNDFQKGDIAEGYSVSREKKESFPLTVTSAQKNPTAFYLCASAGRNTEAFFGQGTRLTVV.

The sample holds many counts of this clonotype. The chain uses TRBV28 and TRBJ1-4, with D hard to call. The V gene's germline CDR1 is MDHEN and CDR2 SYDVKM. Trimming left V 8 bases short and J 11 bases short, with 18 bases between. CDR3 length equals 13 residues. The CDR3 here is CASLDGSREKLFF. The CDR3, as DNA: TGTGCCAGCCTCGACGGGAGTCGAGAGAAACTGTTTTTT.

This clonotype was seen at least ten times. The chain couples TRBV15 to TRBJ2-1; D unresolved. The germline V gene encodes CDR1 LNHNV and CDR2 YYDKDF (reference sequence). The CDR3 loop spans 12 amino acids. The ends were cut back, 4 bases at V and 6 bases at J, with 7 bases in the middle. In DNA form, the CDR3 reads TGTGCCACCAGCACGGCAGCCAATGAGCAGTTCTTC. Translating it yields CATSTAANEQFF.

This clonotype was detected ten times or more. This sequence joins TRBV28 and TRBJ1-1, with 8 bases fitting TRBD1. Germline lookup yields CDR1 MDHEN and CDR2 SYDVKM. CDR3 length equals 17 residues. With 2 bases clipped from V and 1 base from J, the junction kept 9 bases outside the gene matches. In DNA form, the CDR3 reads TGTGCCAGCAGTTTAGGGACAGCGACAGGGGAGAACACTGAAGCTTTCTTT. Its protein is CASSLGTATGENTEAFF.

Ten or more counts support this clonotype. The gene calls are TRBV12-5 and TRBJ2-2; D might be TRBD2 (7 bases). The CDR3 sequence is 16 residues long. CDR1 is LGHNT and CDR2 is FRNRAP in the germline V gene. The germline V and J ends were trimmed by 0 bases and 3 bases, with 11 bases remaining between them. CDR3 nucleotide sequence: TGTGCTAGTGGTTTGGTAATAGGGGGGGACACCGGGGAGCTGTTTTTT. This encodes CASGLVIGGDTGELFF.

In its sample, this clonotype was seen many times. This chain joins TRBV2 and TRBJ1-1, with D hard to call. V lost 6 bases and J lost 11, with 19 bases in between. Germline-derived CDR1 and CDR2 are SNHLY and FYNNEI. The length of the CDR3 is 13 residues. DNA for the CDR3: TGTGCCAGCAGGGTGAGGGCCGCTAAACCCGCTTTCTTT. As protein: CASRVRAAKPAFF.

This clonotype was recorded many times. The chain is built from TRBV15 and TRBJ1-3; D call uncertain. Germline V gives CDR1 LNHNV, CDR2 YYDKDF (reference sequence). This CDR3 region has 14 residues. Trimming shortened V by 1 base and J by 5 bases, and 9 bases separated the two germline ends. Here the CDR3 reads CATSRVDGRNTIYF. DNA for the CDR3: TGTGCCACCAGCAGAGTAGACGGCCGAAACACCATATATTTT.

The chain recombines TRBV9 with TRBJ2-3; D not resolved. With 0 bases removed from V and 4 bases from J, the gap between germline ends came to 3 bases. The CDR3 is 12 residues long. Germline V gene sequence: CDR1 SGDLS, CDR2 YYNGEE. The CDR3 sequence: CASSVVSDTQYF. CDR3 in DNA: TGTGCCAGCAGCGTAGTTTCAGATACGCAGTATTTT.

In this sample, this clonotype turned up many times. The V call is TRBV5-1, the J call TRBJ1-4, with D possibly matching TRBD1 (5 bases). This CDR3 comprises 13 residues. The V gene's germline CDR1 is SGHRS and CDR2 YFSETQ. V lost 5 bases and J lost 5, with 10 bases in between. The CDR3 nucleotides read TGCGCCAGCAGGGACACGGTGAATGAAAAACTGTTTTTT. Translation gives CASRDTVNEKLFF.

On this clonotype: This may be a read error, as it is one base from a much larger clone. The CDR3 DNA is TGCGCCAGCAGCAGGGACAGGGGAGCCGGGGAGCTGTTTTTT. It yields the protein CASSRDRGAGELFF. The chain carries TRBV5-1 and TRBJ2-2, with 10 bases fitting TRBD1. The CDR3 contains 14 residues. V lost 4 bases to trimming and J lost 6 bases; unmatched junction nucleotides: 3. CDR1 is SGHRS, CDR2 YFSETQ, per germline.

This clonotype was observed many times. V is TRBV7-9 and J is TRBJ2-2, with D perhaps TRBD1 (5 bases). The V gene lost 6 bases and the J gene lost 1 base, with 9 bases spanning the gap. The CDR3 runs to 14 residues. In germline, CDR1 is SEHNR, CDR2 FQNEAQ (reference sequence). The CDR3 is CASSTQGNTGELFF. CDR3 in DNA: TGTGCCAGCAGTACCCAGGGGAACACCGGGGAGCTGTTTTTT.

This clonotype was recorded many times. Written as DNA, the CDR3 is TGTGCCAGCAGGGCCCGGGACAGCTCCTACGAGCAGTACTTC. Encoded protein: CASRARDSSYEQYF. The rearrangement uses TRBV6-1 and TRBJ2-7, with 7 nucleotides matching TRBD1. Germline lookup yields CDR1 MNHNS and CDR2 SASEGT. This CDR3 is 14 amino acids long. Germline trimming cut 6 bases from V and 0 bases from J; bases unmatched to any gene: 5.

This clonotype was observed at least ten times. This rearrangement joins TRBV11-3 to TRBJ2-7; 7 positions agree with TRBD1. The CDR3 is 16 residues long. Germline lookup yields CDR1 SGHNT and CDR2 YENEEA. V lost 0 bases to trimming and J lost 9 bases; unmatched junction nucleotides: 14. DNA of the CDR3: TGTGCCAGCAGCTTAGATGGGACAGACCCCTTCGAGGTGCAGTACTTC. Encoded protein: CASSLDGTDPFEVQYF.

This clonotype was counted at least ten times. This sequence joins TRBV20-1 and TRBJ2-7; D unclear. Germline lookup yields CDR1 DFQATT and CDR2 SNEGSKA (reference sequence). The CDR3 has 10 amino acids. V lost 4 bases to trimming and J lost 3 bases, with 4 bases between them. CDR3 in DNA: TGCAGTGCTATGGACTACGAGCAGTACTTC. It yields the protein CSAMDYEQYF.

At least ten counts were recorded for this clonotype. In DNA, the CDR3 is TGCAGTGCCGGAGACCGGACTAGCGGGAGGAATGAGCAGTTCTTC. It is translated as CSAGDRTSGRNEQFF. The chain recombines TRBV20-1 with TRBJ2-1, with 14 bases aligning to TRBD2. CDR3 length equals 15 residues. Germline trimming cut 6 bases from V and 7 bases from J; bases unmatched to any gene: 8. From germline, CDR1 is DFQATT and CDR2 SNEGSKA (reference sequence).

This clonotype was observed at least ten times. The genes are TRBV27 and TRBJ2-2, with D unclear. Deletions cut 2 bases from V and 7 bases from J, with 5 bases between. CDR1 and CDR2 from the germline V gene are MNHEY and SMNVEV (reference sequence). There are 12 residues in the CDR3. CDR3 protein: CASSLVGGELFF. Written as DNA, the CDR3 is TGTGCCAGCAGTTTAGTCGGCGGGGAGCTGTTTTTT.

This clonotype turned up a few times. It may be a read error: a sequence one base away is much more abundant. Since the CDR3 does not end with the conserved phenylalanine or tryptophan, this likely comes from a read error. This chain uses TRBV19 with TRBJ2-7; 7 nucleotides line up with TRBD1. Trimming took 7 bases from V and 0 from J; bases not matched to a gene: 6. This CDR3 has 14 amino acids. The germline V gene has CDR1 LNHDA and CDR2 SQIVND (reference sequence). The CDR3 DNA sequence: TGTGCCAGTAACCCGGACAGGAGCTCCTACGAGCAGTACCTC. It is translated as CASNPDRSSYEQYL.

This clonotype was seen many times. The chain joins TRBV3-1 to TRBJ1-2, with D perhaps TRBD1 (6 bases). The CDR3 is 15 amino acids. Trimming shortened V by 1 base and J by 4 bases, and 13 bases separated the two germline ends. Germline V gene sequence: CDR1 LGHDT, CDR2 YNNKEL (reference sequence). The CDR3 DNA reads as TGTGCCAGCAGCCAAGTCGGGGGGGGCGGCTATGGCTACACCTTC. Encoded protein: CASSQVGGGGYGYTF.

The rearrangement links TRBV28 to TRBJ2-6; D is uncertain. Germline values: CDR1 MDHEN, CDR2 SYDVKM. The CDR3 is made up of 15 amino acids. Trimming cost V 5 bases and J 0 bases, with 8 bases left between them. The chain's CDR3 is CASSTPSSGANVLTF. CDR3 bases: TGTGCCAGCAGTACGCCCTCCTCTGGGGCCAACGTCCTGACTTTC.